The 32 T cell receptor beta chains below all came from one sample that was sequenced in a study of shared clonotypes between healthy human individuals. The naive CD8 subset, CD45RO-negative cells positively selected for CCR7, excluded terminally differentiated effector memory CD45RA+ cells. Using immunoSEQ multiplex PCR, the repertoire was profiled, and TCRdb retains in-frame clones only, with some absent. The sample records about 1.9 million clones, 93% being singletons. Sequencing used naive CD8+ T cells from PBMCs. Receptor source: a young man in good health. Some clones in this sample may be carry-over from other donors' samples.

The gene calls are TRBV15 and TRBJ2-7; 9 nucleotides match TRBD1. In germline, CDR1 is LNHNV, CDR2 YYDKDF (reference sequence). This CDR3 spans 14 amino acids. After removal of 5 bases from V and 4 bases from J, the junction contained 6 bases not matched to a gene. CDR3: CATSPGTGWYEQYF. In DNA, the CDR3 is TGTGCCACCAGCCCCGGGACAGGGTGGTACGAGCAGTACTTC.

The chain is built from TRBV15 and TRBJ1-5, with no clear D. There are 16 residues in the CDR3. Between the trimmed V and J ends, which lost 5 bases and 4 bases, there was a span of 18 bases. Germline V gives CDR1 LNHNV, CDR2 YYDKDF (reference sequence). This CDR3 is CATSDLTALGNQPQHF. CDR3 nucleotides: TGTGCCACCAGCGACCTGACCGCCCTGGGGAATCAGCCCCAGCATTTT. Complete variable domain (other parts from reference TRBV15 and TRBJ1-5): DAMVIQNPRYQVTQFGKPVTLSCSQTLNHNVMYWYQQKSSQAPKLLFHYYDKDFNNEADTPDNFQSRRPNTSFCFLDIRSPGLGDTAMYLCATSDLTALGNQPQHFGDGTRLSIL.

V usage is TRBV7-9 and J usage is TRBJ2-5; 7 positions match TRBD1. The V gene end was trimmed by 5 bases and the J gene end by 1 base; junction bases not matched to a gene: 7. The germline CDR1 and CDR2 sequences are SEHNR and FQNEAQ (reference sequence). The CDR3 totals 15 residues. Here the CDR3 DNA reads TGTGCCAGCAGCCCACCGGGGACAGTCCAAGAGACCCAGTACTTC. Translation: CASSPPGTVQETQYF.

This chain uses TRBV5-1 with TRBJ2-3, with D unresolved. Germline CDR1 is SGHRS and CDR2 is YFSETQ. This CDR3 is 14 amino acids long. Between the trimmed V and J ends, which lost 5 bases and 0 bases, there was a span of 10 bases. CDR3 sequence reads: CASRSPYSTDTQYF. The CDR3 nucleotides are TGCGCCAGCAGGTCTCCCTACAGCACAGATACGCAGTATTTT.

The chain is built from TRBV27 and TRBJ2-2; 8 bases agree with TRBD2. The CDR3 runs 16 residues. V was pared by 5 bases and J by 6 bases, with 11 bases of the junction left unmatched. The V gene's germline CDR1 is MNHEY and CDR2 SMNVEV (reference sequence). CDR3 amino acids: CASSPLGGAAAGELFF. For the CDR3, the DNA is TGTGCCAGCAGTCCCCTCGGGGGGGCGGCGGCCGGGGAGCTGTTTTTT.

J is TRBJ2-5 and V is TRBV4-1; TRBD2 matches at 7 bases. J was trimmed by 2 bases and V by 1 base; bases with no gene match: 4. CDR1 MGHRA and CDR2 YSYEKL come from the germline V gene. This CDR3 has 15 amino acids. DNA of the CDR3: TGCGCCAGCAGCCAAGCGCTACTAGCGCAAGAGACCCAGTACTTC. Its translation is CASSQALLAQETQYF.

The V call is TRBV9, the J call TRBJ1-1, with D possibly TRBD1 on 5 matching bases. This CDR3 comprises 13 residues. The ends were cut back, 5 bases at V and 3 bases at J, with 11 bases in the middle. Germline V gives CDR1 SGDLS, CDR2 YYNGEE. The CDR3 loop reads CASSMQGHTEAFF. The DNA for the CDR3 is TGTGCCAGCAGTATGCAGGGCCACACTGAAGCTTTCTTT.

This clone occurred a few times. This sequence joins TRBV7-6 and TRBJ1-5; D uncertain. This CDR3 is built from 16 residues. Between the trimmed V and J ends, which lost 3 bases and 1 base, there was a span of 13 bases. Germline-derived CDR1 and CDR2 are SGHVS and FNYEAQ. The CDR3 region has the DNA TGTGCCAGCAGCTTGGGTTTGCCAAGCAGCAATCAGCCCCAGCATTTT. This translates into CASSLGLPSSNQPQHF.

V is TRBV7-9 and J is TRBJ2-3; TRBD2 aligns across 12 bases. The CDR3 loop spans 19 amino acids. Trimming at V came to 5 bases and at J to 4 bases, leaving 16 bases not matched to a gene. Germline loops: CDR1 SEHNR, CDR2 FQNEAQ (reference sequence). CDR3 DNA: TGTGCCAGCAGCCCCCCGTCGGGACTAGCGGGTTTTCACGCAGATACGCAGTATTTT. Translation: CASSPPSGLAGFHADTQYF.

This chain joins TRBV5-1 and TRBJ1-1, with TRBD1 as a possible D gene (6 bases). There are 14 residues in the CDR3. Germline loops: CDR1 SGHRS, CDR2 YFSETQ. V gave up 4 bases and J gave up 1 base, with 11 bases separating them. CDR3 loop: CASSLWDTNTEAFF. The CDR3, as DNA: TGCGCCAGCAGCCTATGGGACACGAACACTGAAGCTTTCTTT.

V and J are TRBV11-2 and TRBJ1-2; tentatively, D is TRBD1 (6 bases). The CDR3 extends over 14 amino acids. Looked up from germline, CDR1 is SGHAT and CDR2 is FQNNGV. V lost 2 bases and J lost 4, with 11 bases in between. The CDR3: CASSLPGQLYGYTF. In DNA, the CDR3 is TGTGCCAGCAGCTTACCCGGACAGCTCTATGGCTACACCTTC.

J is TRBJ1-2 and V is TRBV28; D gene unclear. The CDR3 is made up of 13 amino acids. Trimming shortened V by 3 bases and J by 4 bases, and 9 bases separated the two germline ends. Germline CDR1 and CDR2: MDHEN and SYDVKM. The CDR3 DNA is TGTGCCAGCAGTTTCTCGGCCGTCTATGGCTACACCTTC. Translating gives CASSFSAVYGYTF.

The chain couples TRBV19 to TRBJ1-2; D may be TRBD1 (6 bases). Germline V gene data show CDR1 as LNHDA and CDR2 as SQIVND (reference sequence). The CDR3 runs 14 residues. Trimming pared 8 bases from V and 3 bases from J, leaving 16 bases between. In DNA form, the CDR3 reads TGTGCCAGTCTGGAGGGGGGCGTTGACTATGGCTACACCTTC. Protein sequence: CASLEGGVDYGYTF.

In regard to this clone: Other DNA variants within this sample encode the same CDR3. The chain joins TRBV5-1 to TRBJ2-7; D may be TRBD2 (5 bases). The germline gives CDR1 SGHRS, CDR2 YFSETQ. This CDR3 has 14 amino acids. Trimming cost V 4 bases and J 1 base, with 12 bases left between them. This CDR3 reads CASSPAGGSYEQYF. The CDR3 DNA is TGCGCCAGCAGCCCGGCCGGAGGATCCTACGAGCAGTACTTC.

The chain joins TRBV7-8 to TRBJ2-7, with TRBD1 matching over 9 bases. Germline trimming cut 1 base from V and 3 bases from J; bases unmatched to any gene: 1. CDR1 is SGHVS and CDR2 is FQNEAQ in the germline V gene. This CDR3 contains 14 residues. CDR3 sequence: CASSLDRGLYEQYF. For the CDR3, the DNA is TGTGCCAGCAGCTTAGACAGGGGGCTCTACGAGCAGTACTTC.

The chain links TRBV2 to TRBJ2-2; 7 nucleotides align to TRBD1. The germline V gene encodes CDR1 SNHLY and CDR2 FYNNEI. J lost 2 bases, V lost 6 bases, and 3 bases had no gene match. The CDR3 length is 14 residues. The CDR3 DNA reads as TGTGCCAGCAGGGGGACAGTAAACACCGGGGAGCTGTTTTTT. Translation gives CASRGTVNTGELFF.

The chain carries TRBV7-9 and TRBJ2-5; possibly TRBD1 for D (5 bases). CDR3 length: 14 amino acids. The germline gives CDR1 SEHNR, CDR2 FQNEAQ (reference sequence). The V end lost 5 bases, the J end lost 0 bases, and 10 bases lay between the germline ends. Here the CDR3 reads CASSVATDQETQYF. The CDR3 DNA follows: TGTGCCAGCAGCGTCGCGACAGACCAAGAGACCCAGTACTTC.

The CDR3 coding sequence is TGTGCCAGCAGCCCCCGGGGGGTAGAGAAATATACGCAGTATTTT. Residues: CASSPRGVEKYTQYF. The V call is TRBV7-8, the J call TRBJ2-3; TRBD2 matches 7 bases. Losses at the gene ends were 5 bases for V and 7 bases for J; bases not matched to a gene: 12. Germline CDR1 and CDR2: SGHVS and FQNEAQ. The CDR3 is 15 residues long.

The CDR3 nucleotides read TGTGCCAGCAGCTTAGTCCTCACCGGGGAGCTGTTTTTT. This encodes CASSLVLTGELFF. The chain joins TRBV7-9 to TRBJ2-2; D gene unclear. Trimming stripped 1 base from V and 4 bases from J, with 4 bases between. Germline V gives CDR1 SEHNR, CDR2 FQNEAQ (reference sequence). CDR3 length: 13 residues.

The chain links TRBV19 to TRBJ2-7; 10 bases agree with TRBD1. V trimming: 5 bases; J trimming: 3 bases; junction bases outside the gene matches: 4. The CDR3 sequence is 14 residues long. Per germline, CDR1 LNHDA and CDR2 SQIVND (reference sequence). CDR3 protein: CASSQTGGFYEQYF. CDR3 in DNA: TGTGCCAGTAGTCAGACAGGGGGCTTCTACGAGCAGTACTTC. The full variable domain, completed using reference TRBV19 and TRBJ2-7, is DGGITQSPKYLFRKEGQNVTLSCEQNLNHDAMYWYRQDPGQGLRLIYYSQIVNDFQKGDIAEGYSVSREKKESFPLTVTSAQKNPTAFYLCASSQTGGFYEQYFGPGTRLTVT.

Concerning this clone: The same CDR3 can be traced to other DNA sequences in this sample. The chain carries TRBV5-1 and TRBJ2-7; D is possibly TRBD1 (5 bases). In germline, CDR1 is SGHRS, CDR2 YFSETQ. V was trimmed by 0 bases and J by 0 bases, leaving 7 bases between them. There are 14 residues in the CDR3. In DNA, the CDR3 is TGCGCCAGCAGCTTGGTGGGGCGCTCCTACGAGCAGTACTTC. This translates into CASSLVGRSYEQYF.

This clone was seen once. Other DNA sequences of this sample code for an identical CDR3. The V call is TRBV9, the J call TRBJ2-3; no clear D. Trimming shortened V by 2 bases and J by 3 bases, and 10 bases separated the two germline ends. Germline V gives CDR1 SGDLS, CDR2 YYNGEE. The CDR3 consists of 14 residues. The CDR3 bases are TGTGCCAGCAGCGTTAAGGGCTGGACAGATACGCAGTATTTT. Protein product: CASSVKGWTDTQYF.

The rearrangement uses TRBV2 and TRBJ2-1, with D perhaps assigned TRBD1 or TRBD2 (5 bases each). The CDR3 is made up of 17 amino acids. Trimming removed 2 bases at V and 6 bases at J, with 20 bases between. From germline, CDR1 is SNHLY and CDR2 FYNNEI. CDR3 nucleotides: TGTGCCAGCAGTGAAAAACCGGGACCTAGGAAAGGCAATGAGCAGTTCTTC. Its protein is CASSEKPGPRKGNEQFF.

The CDR3 bases are TGTGCCAGCAGTCAGGGGTTAAGGAACACTGAAGCTTTCTTT. Translation gives CASSQGLRNTEAFF. The J gene is TRBJ1-1, the V gene TRBV6-5, with a possible D match to TRBD1 (6 bases). This CDR3 is 14 amino acids long. The germline CDR1 and CDR2 sequences are MNHEY and SVGAGI. V shed 5 bases and J shed 1 base, with 11 bases lying between them.

The chain recombines TRBV9 with TRBJ2-3; D may correspond to TRBD1 or TRBD2 (8 bases each). Looked up from germline, CDR1 is SGDLS and CDR2 is YYNGEE. CDR3 length: 15 amino acids. V was shortened by 4 bases and J by 4 bases, with 16 bases between the two germline ends. The CDR3, as DNA: TGTGCCAGCAGCTTCAGGGGGCGGGGGGCAGATACGCAGTATTTT. Amino acids: CASSFRGRGADTQYF.

This chain's CDR3 is CASSLEPQMELEEQFF. CDR3 nucleotide sequence: TGTGCCAGCAGCTTGGAGCCCCAGATGGAGTTGGAGGAGCAGTTCTTC. J is TRBJ2-1 and V is TRBV7-8; D is uncertain. There are 16 residues in the CDR3. V gave up 3 bases and J gave up 10 bases, with 22 bases separating them. Per germline, CDR1 SGHVS and CDR2 FQNEAQ.

V is TRBV7-9 and J is TRBJ2-1; 8 nucleotides align to TRBD1. V lost 1 base, J lost 14 bases, and 4 bases stayed unmatched. The germline V gene has CDR1 SEHNR and CDR2 FQNEAQ (reference sequence). The CDR3 contains 12 residues. CDR3 residues: CASSLGGQEEFF. CDR3 coding DNA: TGTGCCAGCAGCTTAGGGGGACAGGAGGAGTTCTTC.

V usage is TRBV27 and J usage is TRBJ2-1; 7 positions agree with TRBD2. The V segment lost 3 bases and the J segment 8 bases; nucleotides outside the gene matches: 7. In germline, CDR1 is MNHEY, CDR2 SMNVEV (reference sequence). The CDR3 sequence is 14 residues long. For the CDR3, the DNA is TGTGCCAGCAGTTTGGGCGGGAGTATCGATGAGCAGTTCTTC. Translating gives CASSLGGSIDEQFF.

The V gene is TRBV7-9, the J gene TRBJ1-5; D remains ambiguous. The CDR3 is made up of 12 amino acids. CDR1 and CDR2 from the germline V gene are SEHNR and FQNEAQ (reference sequence). V was cut by 1 base and J by 6 bases, with 4 bases left in between. CDR3: CASSLEFQPQHF. CDR3 nucleotides: TGTGCCAGCAGCTTAGAATTTCAGCCCCAGCATTTT.

Note on this clone: Other DNA sequences of this sample code for an identical CDR3. V and J are TRBV27 and TRBJ2-7; 11 bases are a match to TRBD1. The CDR3 length is 15 residues. V shed 5 bases and J 3 bases; nucleotides not matched to a gene: 6. Germline assignment: CDR1 MNHEY and CDR2 SMNVEV (reference sequence). The CDR3 nucleotides read TGTGCCAGCAGTCCTAGGACAGGGGGCGTCTACGAGCAGTACTTC. This gives the protein CASSPRTGGVYEQYF.

The V gene is TRBV6-6, the J gene TRBJ2-1; D is possibly TRBD2 (5 bases). The CDR3 contains 15 residues. Germline assignment: CDR1 MNHNY and CDR2 SVGAGI (reference sequence). V shed 5 bases and J shed 0 bases, with 11 bases lying between them. CDR3 protein: CASSRAESSYNEQFF. The CDR3 DNA is TGTGCCAGCAGTCGAGCGGAAAGCTCCTACAATGAGCAGTTCTTC.

The chain joins TRBV4-1 to TRBJ1-2, with a possible D match to TRBD1 (5 bases). V lost 0 bases and J 5 bases, leaving 13 bases between the germline ends. Germline lookup yields CDR1 MGHRA and CDR2 YSYEKL. The CDR3 length is 15 residues. CDR3 DNA: TGCGCCAGCAGCCAAGATCCCCCCTGGGGGTATGGCTACACCTTC. Translation gives CASSQDPPWGYGYTF.